The 13 T cell receptor beta chains given below trace back to one sample, sequenced in a study of shared T cell receptors in the human thymus. Generated by immunoSEQ multiplex PCR, the TCRdb table keeps only in-frame clones and is missing some. The table has approximately 400,000 clones, more than 85% seen once. Material for sequencing was thymocytes. All receptors derive from a human donor.

The CDR3 loop reads CASSPRRRETQYF. CDR3 sequence (DNA): TGTGCCAGTAGTCCCCGACGGCGAGAGACCCAGTACTTC. The rearrangement uses TRBV19 and TRBJ2-5; unclear D gene. This CDR3 is 13 amino acids long. Trimming removed 5 bases from V and 4 bases from J, with 11 bases in between. Germline CDR1 LNHDA, CDR2 SQIVND (reference sequence).

V is TRBV28 and J is TRBJ2-1, with a weak D call TRBD2 (6 bases). V was pared by 8 bases and J by 2 bases, with 16 bases between. Germline CDR1 is MDHEN and CDR2 is SYDVKM. The CDR3 runs 15 residues. CDR3 sequence reads: CASEFETSTYNEQFF. The CDR3 bases are TGTGCCAGCGAATTCGAGACTAGTACCTACAATGAGCAGTTCTTC. The variable domain in full, completed from reference TRBV28 and TRBJ2-1, reads DVKVTQSSRYLVKRTGEKVFLECVQDMDHENMFWYRQDPGLGLRLIYFSYDVKMKEKGDIPEGYSVSREKKERFSLILESASTNQTSMYLCASEFETSTYNEQFFGPGTRLTVL.

The rearrangement links TRBV5-1 to TRBJ2-7; possible D gene TRBD1, 5 bases. CDR1 is SGHRS, CDR2 YFSETQ, per germline. V was pared by 4 bases and J by 0 bases, with 14 bases between. CDR3 size: 15 residues. Here the CDR3 reads CASSRYPTDSYEQYF. The CDR3 DNA reads TGCGCCAGCAGCAGATACCCGACAGACTCCTACGAGCAGTACTTC.

The chain carries TRBV10-1 and TRBJ2-1; 16 bases line up with TRBD2. The CDR3 runs 17 residues. Germline V gives CDR1 WNHNN, CDR2 SYGVQD (reference sequence). V lost 4 bases, J lost 4 bases, and 4 bases stayed unmatched. CDR3 loop: CASSGGTSGRGYNEQFF. The CDR3 DNA is TGCGCCAGCAGTGGAGGGACTAGCGGGAGGGGGTACAATGAGCAGTTCTTC.

This clone was detected only once. This sequence joins TRBV28 and TRBJ2-2, with D unresolved. V lost 8 bases to trimming and J lost 0 bases, with 7 bases between them. The germline gives CDR1 MDHEN, CDR2 SYDVKM. The CDR3 contains 13 residues. The CDR3 spells CASERTNTGELFF. Written as DNA, the CDR3 is TGTGCCAGCGAACGGACGAACACCGGGGAGCTGTTTTTT.

The chain has TRBV27 and TRBJ2-3; TRBD2 matches 7 bases. Germline CDR1 MNHEY, CDR2 SMNVEV (reference sequence). V trimming: 3 bases; J trimming: 3 bases; junction bases outside the gene matches: 12. The CDR3 contains 17 residues. CDR3 nucleotide sequence: TGTGCCAGCAGTTTGGGGCGGGGAGGGACCCTAACAGATACGCAGTATTTT. It yields the protein CASSLGRGGTLTDTQYF.

The rearrangement joins TRBV29-1 to TRBJ1-1; D is unclear. Looked up from germline, CDR1 is SQVTM and CDR2 is ANQGSEA. CDR3 length: 13 residues. Trimming left V 4 bases short and J 1 base short, with 10 bases between. CDR3 in DNA: TGCAGCGTTGTGGGGTGGGAGAACACTGAAGCTTTCTTT. Translation: CSVVGWENTEAFF.

In its sample, this clone was seen once. This chain links TRBV27 with TRBJ1-1; D is perhaps TRBD1 (5 bases). Trimming took off 5 bases at V and 1 base at J, with 17 bases between the two ends. Germline assignment: CDR1 MNHEY and CDR2 SMNVEV (reference sequence). This CDR3 is 16 amino acids long. The CDR3 bases are TGTGCCAGCAGTGCATCCACCGGGACGGCGAACACTGAAGCTTTCTTT. It encodes CASSASTGTANTEAFF.

V gene TRBV28 combines with J gene TRBJ2-7; 12 nucleotides match TRBD2. V was pared by 6 bases and J by 3 bases, with 6 bases of the junction left unmatched. CDR3 length equals 15 residues. Per germline, CDR1 MDHEN and CDR2 SYDVKM. This chain's CDR3 is CASSPSGRALYEQYF. The CDR3 nucleotides are TGTGCCAGCAGCCCTAGCGGGAGGGCCCTCTACGAGCAGTACTTC. The full variable domain, its missing parts supplied by reference TRBV28 and TRBJ2-7, is DVKVTQSSRYLVKRTGEKVFLECVQDMDHENMFWYRQDPGLGLRLIYFSYDVKMKEKGDIPEGYSVSREKKERFSLILESASTNQTSMYLCASSPSGRALYEQYFGPGTRLTVT.

This clone has just one count. The chain joins TRBV5-4 to TRBJ1-1, with D uncertain. V was pared by 3 bases and J by 1 base, with 13 bases between. Germline V lookup: CDR1 SGHNT, CDR2 YYREEE (reference sequence). The CDR3 is 15 residues long. The CDR3 reads CASSSRLGSNTEAFF. CDR3 nucleotide sequence: TGTGCCAGCAGCTCCCGATTAGGATCGAACACTGAAGCTTTCTTT.

The genes are TRBV18 and TRBJ2-3; TRBD2 aligns across 7 bases. The CDR3 has 14 residues. The J segment lost 5 bases and the V segment lost 4 bases, leaving 6 bases of the junction unmatched. CDR1 KGHSH and CDR2 LQKENI come from the germline V gene. The CDR3 DNA is TGTGCCAGCTCACGACTAGCCCTAGGAGATACGCAGTATTTT. Its translation: CASSRLALGDTQYF. The variable domain in full, with the rest retrieved from reference TRBV18 and TRBJ2-3, is NAGVMQNPRHLVRRRGQEARLRCSPMKGHSHVYWYRQLPEEGLKFMVYLQKENIIDESGMPKERFSAEFPKEGPSILRIQQVVRGDSAAYFCASSRLALGDTQYFGPGTRLTVL.

The gene calls are TRBV19 and TRBJ2-7, with D unresolved. CDR1 and CDR2 (germline): LNHDA, SQIVND (reference sequence). Between the trimmed V and J ends, which lost 4 bases and 0 bases, there was a span of 10 bases. This CDR3 has 14 residues. Written as DNA, the CDR3 is TGTGCCAGTAGTACGGGTGAGAGCTCCTACGAGCAGTACTTC. This gives the protein CASSTGESSYEQYF.

Here the CDR3 reads CAWRTQGSTYNEQFF. The CDR3 nucleotides read TGTGCCTGGAGGACACAGGGGTCCACCTACAATGAGCAGTTCTTC. The chain uses TRBV30 and TRBJ2-1; 7 nucleotides line up with TRBD1. CDR3 length equals 15 residues. J lost 2 bases, V lost 3 bases, and 7 bases had no gene match. Germline assignment: CDR1 GTSNPN and CDR2 SVGIG (reference sequence). Complete variable domain (other parts from reference TRBV30 and TRBJ2-1): SQTIHQWPATLVQPVGSPLSLECTVEGTSNPNLYWYRQAAGRGLQLLFYSVGIGQISSEVPQNLSASRPQDRQFILSSKKLLLSDSGFYLCAWRTQGSTYNEQFFGPGTRLTVL.